The 15 T cell receptor beta chains below all came from one sample that was sequenced in a study of blood T cell repertoires in COVID-19. The data were produced by immunoSEQ multiplex PCR, yet TCRdb's version contains in-frame clones alone and is incomplete. The table shows 140,000 to 150,000 clones, with about 91% occurring only once. The sample comprised peripheral blood. These receptor sequences come from a woman in her forties or fifties with acute or convalescent COVID-19.

The J gene is TRBJ2-6, the V gene TRBV6-4; 9 bases are shared with TRBD2. The CDR3 sequence is 20 residues long. Unmatched junction bases numbered 13, after V lost 4 bases and J lost 0 bases. Germline CDR1 MRHNA, CDR2 SNTAGT. As DNA, the CDR3 is TGTGCCAGCAGTGGCCTTGGGGTAGCGGGAGCCCTCTCTGGGGCCAACGTCCTGACTTTC. This sequence encodes CASSGLGVAGALSGANVLTF.

The chain employs TRBV19 and TRBJ1-2, with D uncertain. The V gene's germline CDR1 is LNHDA and CDR2 SQIVND (reference sequence). The CDR3 covers 13 residues. V gave up 8 bases and J gave up 7 bases, with 17 bases separating them. This CDR3 is CASLKSAGSGYTF. The CDR3 nucleotides read TGTGCCAGTCTTAAAAGCGCGGGTTCTGGCTACACCTTC.

The V and J genes are TRBV28 and TRBJ2-1, with 13 bases aligning to TRBD2. Germline V gives CDR1 MDHEN, CDR2 SYDVKM. The CDR3 sequence is 15 residues long. V dropped 7 bases and J dropped 10; count of bases not matched to a gene: 10. The CDR3 reads CASTERLAGGNEQFF. CDR3 bases: TGTGCCAGCACCGAACGACTAGCGGGGGGCAACGAGCAGTTCTTC.

The chain carries TRBV29-1 and TRBJ2-7; 11 bases are a match to TRBD1. The V gene's germline CDR1 is SQVTM and CDR2 ANQGSEA. The CDR3 extends over 15 amino acids. Germline trimming cut 1 base from V and 2 bases from J; bases unmatched to any gene: 4. The CDR3 sequence is CSVEGGTGGTYEQYF. The CDR3 DNA reads as TGCAGCGTTGAAGGGGGGACAGGGGGAACCTACGAGCAGTACTTC.

This chain uses TRBV2 with TRBJ1-1, with TRBD1 identical over 10 bases. Trimming at V came to 3 bases and at J to 2 bases, leaving 3 bases not matched to a gene. The germline V gene has CDR1 SNHLY and CDR2 FYNNEI. The CDR3 is 15 amino acids. The DNA of the CDR3 is TGTGCCAGCAGTGATGGACAGGGGGTCAACACTGAAGCTTTCTTT. Amino acid sequence: CASSDGQGVNTEAFF.

The V call is TRBV9, the J call TRBJ2-1, with TRBD2 identical over 8 bases. Germline V gives CDR1 SGDLS, CDR2 YYNGEE. V shed 1 base and J 7 bases; nucleotides not matched to a gene: 7. There are 15 residues in the CDR3. Written as DNA, the CDR3 is TGTGCCAGCAGCGTATCCAGCGGGAGTGGAAATGAGCAGTTCTTC. Its protein product is CASSVSSGSGNEQFF.

The chain joins TRBV18 to TRBJ2-2; D gene uncertain. Germline V CDR1 and CDR2: KGHSH, LQKENI. V lost 0 bases and J lost 1, with 3 bases in between. The CDR3 is 14 amino acids. The chain's CDR3 is CASSPPRNTGELFF. CDR3 coding DNA: TGTGCCAGCTCACCACCCAGGAACACCGGGGAGCTGTTTTTT.

About this clone: A junction end diverges from the germline sequence, so it may reflect a read error. The V call is TRBV19, the J call TRBJ1-2; D unclear. The CDR3 extends over 12 amino acids. The germline gives CDR1 LNHDA, CDR2 SQIVND (reference sequence). The CDR3: CASSNPGYGYTF. As DNA, the CDR3 is TGTGCCAGCAGTAACCCAGGCTATGGCTACACCTTC.

The V and J genes are TRBV9 and TRBJ1-1; 7 bases fit TRBD1. Looked up from germline, CDR1 is SGDLS and CDR2 is YYNGEE. The CDR3 runs 14 residues. Unmatched junction bases numbered 10, after V lost 0 bases and J lost 11 bases. CDR3 loop: CASSVGLIDRAAFF. CDR3 nucleotides: TGTGCCAGCAGCGTAGGCCTGATTGACAGGGCCGCTTTCTTT. The full variable domain, its missing parts supplied by reference TRBV9 and TRBJ1-1, is DSGVTQTPKHLITATGQRVTLRCSPRSGDLSVYWYQQSLDQGLQFLIQYYNGEERAKGNILERFSAQQFPDLHSELNLSSLELGDSALYFCASSVGLIDRAAFFGQGTRLTVV.

The chain couples TRBV5-4 to TRBJ2-4; D not certain. Germline CDR1 reads SGHNT; CDR2 reads YYREEE (reference sequence). Trimming removed 4 bases at V and 4 bases at J, with 15 bases between. The CDR3 runs 15 residues. The CDR3 here is CASSPESNQKNIQYF. The DNA for the CDR3 is TGTGCCAGCAGCCCGGAGTCAAACCAAAAAAACATTCAGTACTTC.

The chain is built from TRBV21-1 and TRBJ2-5; the D call of TRBD2 is as the table states it, not checked on the DNA. TRBV21-1 is labeled a pseudogene. The CDR3 is made up of 15 amino acids. This chain's CDR3 is CASSKPAGDPETQYF. The DNA of the CDR3 is TGTGCCAGCAGCAAACCCGCGGGGGACCCAGAGACCCAGTACTTC.

This clone was detected only a few times. This chain joins TRBV7-7 and TRBJ2-4; 16 nucleotides line up with TRBD2. The CDR3 has 20 amino acids. Looked up from germline, CDR1 is SSHAT and CDR2 is FNYEAQ (reference sequence). V was pared by 4 bases and J by 1 base, with 10 bases of the junction left unmatched. The CDR3 protein is CASSSLEGLAGGPAKNIQYF. The CDR3, as DNA: TGTGCCAGCAGCTCCCTGGAGGGACTAGCGGGGGGGCCGGCCAAAAACATTCAGTACTTC.

The chain is built from TRBV6-2 or TRBV6-3 and TRBJ2-7, with 7 positions matching TRBD2. CDR3 length: 16 residues. In germline, CDR1 is MNHEY, CDR2 SVGEGT. V lost 0 bases, J lost 0 bases, and 5 bases stayed unmatched. CDR3 protein: CASSYSRLAASYEQYF. The CDR3 nucleotides read TGTGCCAGCAGTTACTCGAGGCTAGCGGCCTCCTACGAGCAGTACTTC.

Here the CDR3 reads CASSVEGGKGADTQYF. In nucleotides, the CDR3 is TGTGCCAGCAGCGTAGAGGGTGGGAAGGGAGCGGATACGCAGTATTTT. The chain carries TRBV9 and TRBJ2-3; D might be TRBD2 (5 bases). The germline V gene has CDR1 SGDLS and CDR2 YYNGEE. The CDR3 runs 16 residues. The V gene lost 0 bases and the J gene lost 6 bases, with 17 bases spanning the gap.

V is TRBV10-3 and J is TRBJ1-1; D uncertain. CDR1 and CDR2 (germline): ENHRY, SYGVKD. Trimming removed 7 bases at V and 1 base at J, with 7 bases between. The CDR3 runs 12 residues. The CDR3 sequence is CAITAGNTEAFF. CDR3 sequence (DNA): TGTGCCATCACGGCAGGGAACACTGAAGCTTTCTTT.